This T cell receptor (beta chain) was sequenced during a study of blood T cells in healthy people across ages. Germline assignment: CDR1 SEHNR and CDR2 FQNEAQ (reference sequence). With V trimmed by 5 bases and J by 0 bases, 16 bases remained unmatched. There are 18 residues in the CDR3. Together with a sample-barcoded 5' primer, a J-beta primer mix was included in a second PCR lasting about 6 to 11 cycles. TCRdb independently ran MiXCR on the 5' RACE reads; one entry per CDR3 protein. The sample shows 1.5 million to 2 million distinct CDR3 sequences, about 31% of them seen only once. This sequence joins TRBV7-9 and TRBJ2-7, with 7 bases matching TRBD1. The TCR was taken from a woman in her 30s in good health. Sequencing was performed on blood. In DNA form, the CDR3 reads TGTGCCAGCAGCGCAACAGGGGCCCCCCGTTCCTACTCCTACGAGCAGTACTTC. This codes for CASSATGAPRSYSYEQYF.